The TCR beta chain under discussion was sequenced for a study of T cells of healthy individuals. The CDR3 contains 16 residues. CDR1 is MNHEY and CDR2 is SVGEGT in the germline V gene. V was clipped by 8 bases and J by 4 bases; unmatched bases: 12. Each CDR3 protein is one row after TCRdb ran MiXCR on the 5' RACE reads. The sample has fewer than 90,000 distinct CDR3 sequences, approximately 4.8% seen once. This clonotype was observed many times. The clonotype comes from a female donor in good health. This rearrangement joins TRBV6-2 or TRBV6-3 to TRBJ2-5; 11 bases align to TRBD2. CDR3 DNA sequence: TGTGCCAGCTTCCCCCCTGGTCTAGCGGGAGGAGAGACCCAGTACTTC. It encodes CASFPPGLAGGETQYF.